These 2 T cell receptor beta chains were sequenced from one sample in a study of PD-1 blockade in classical Hodgkin lymphoma (dated by TCRdb to between 2020 and 2021). The time point label on this specimen signifies: cycle 4 day 1 (C4D1), after less than 7 weeks of nivolumab. All trial patients had relapsed after autologous stem cell transplantation, with cohorts A, B and C differing in prior brentuximab vedotin exposure. Receptor libraries were prepared by the immunoSEQ multiplex PCR assay. Drawn from immuneACCESS, this table holds only the in-frame rearrangements with V and J called that TCRdb kept. Clones are partly lost; checked studies trace under half to an unresolved V gene and leave the rest unexplained. Present in this sample are around 25,000 clones, 70% to 90% of which were seen just once. Of the sample, 20% to 30% is held by the ten largest clones. The sample in question was peripheral blood mononuclear cells (PBMCs), obtained before the fourth cycle of nivolumab. Receptor source: a human donor with classical Hodgkin lymphoma.

The V gene is TRBV29-1, the J gene TRBJ2-7; 9 bases agree with TRBD1. The V gene end was trimmed by 5 bases and the J gene end by 6 bases; junction bases not matched to a gene: 26. CDR1 SQVTM and CDR2 ANQGSEA come from the germline V gene. CDR3 size: 19 residues. The CDR3: CSVNGGDPGQGGTLGEQYF. For the CDR3, the DNA is TGCAGCGTTAATGGGGGAGACCCGGGACAGGGAGGAACTCTTGGCGAGCAGTACTTC.

This rearrangement joins TRBV7-9 to TRBJ1-5, with a possible D match to TRBD1 (6 bases). The V gene lost 1 base and the J gene lost 4 bases, with 14 bases spanning the gap. The germline V gene has CDR1 SEHNR and CDR2 FQNEAQ (reference sequence). The CDR3 length is 16 residues. CDR3: CASSLGRTDVNQPQHF. The CDR3 nucleotides read TGTGCCAGCAGCTTAGGGAGGACAGATGTAAATCAGCCCCAGCATTTT.